This TCR beta chain is drawn from a study of blood T cell repertoires in COVID-19. This CDR3 region has 15 residues. J lost 8 bases, V lost 2 bases, and 11 bases had no gene match. CDR1 MNHEY and CDR2 SVGAGI come from the germline V gene. The assay was immunoSEQ multiplex PCR, and TCRdb's table has in-frame clones only and misses some. The sample comprises roughly 67,000 clones, approximately 83% of which are singletons, and 6% to 7% rests with the top ten. Material for sequencing was peripheral blood. The sequence came from a woman aged 55-75 years with acute or convalescent COVID-19. V is TRBV6-5 and J is TRBJ1-2; 7 nucleotides line up with TRBD1. CDR3 amino acids: CASSYAEQGRRGYTF. The CDR3 nucleotides are TGTGCCAGCAGTTACGCAGAACAGGGGCGGAGGGGCTACACCTTC.